These 11 T cell receptor beta chains originate from one sample sequenced in a study of metastatic and nonmetastatic thyroid tumors. No patient had received any treatment before thyroid surgery. TCRdb redid the clone calls on the PCR reads using MiXCR. This sample has some 86,000 clones; approximately 12% occur once, and the top ten carry over 7%. The material sequenced was tumor tissue. These receptor sequences come from a female donor with papillary thyroid cancer or a benign thyroid nodule (not recorded which). Some clones in this sample may be carry-over from other donors' samples.

This clone was counted ten times or more. The same CDR3 also results from other DNA sequences found in this sample. The chain couples TRBV20-1 to TRBJ1-2; 7 bases agree with TRBD1. The CDR3 is made up of 11 amino acids. Germline trimming cut 5 bases from V and 4 bases from J; bases unmatched to any gene: 1. CDR1 and CDR2 from the germline V gene are DFQATT and SNEGSKA (reference sequence). CDR3 sequence reads: CSAWTGYGYTF. CDR3 nucleotide sequence: TGCAGTGCTTGGACAGGCTATGGCTACACCTTC.

On this clone itself: A much larger clone differs from this one at a single base, so this may be a read error. This chain uses TRBV12-3 or TRBV12-4 with TRBJ2-1; 8 bases match TRBD2. V lost 7 bases and J lost 7; bases outside the gene matches: 15. The CDR3 totals 16 residues. The CDR3 coding sequence is TGTGCCAGCATCCCCCCCCCGGGACTAGACCCAAATGAGCAGTTCTTC. Encoded protein: CASIPPPGLDPNEQFF.

Many counts were recorded for this clone. The chain couples TRBV2 to TRBJ2-1; 9 nucleotides align to TRBD1. This CDR3 has 14 residues. Germline V gene lookup returns CDR1 SNHLY and CDR2 FYNNEI. The V gene end was trimmed by 6 bases and the J gene end by 6 bases; junction bases not matched to a gene: 6. CDR3: CASRNRGPLNEQFF. CDR3 DNA sequence: TGTGCCAGCAGGAACAGGGGGCCTCTCAATGAGCAGTTCTTC.

The sample holds a few counts of this clone. Given a much more abundant clone one base away, this may be a read error. The rearrangement links TRBV11-1 to TRBJ1-3, with D hard to call. Germline loops: CDR1 SGHAT, CDR2 FQDESV (reference sequence). The V end was cut by 3 bases, the J end by 0 bases, with 18 bases between. The CDR3 has 18 residues. This CDR3 is CASSLPVGKSNSGNTIYF. CDR3 bases: TGTGCCAGCAGCTTGCCGGTTGGGAAGTCGAACTCTGGAAACACCATATATTTT.

This clone was observed a few times. This may come from a read error, since a much larger clone is one base off. The same CDR3 is also encoded by other DNA sequences in this sample. This sequence joins TRBV30 and TRBJ2-1; tentative D call: TRBD1 (5 bases). Germline V gene sequence: CDR1 GTSNPN, CDR2 SVGIG (reference sequence). With 3 bases removed from V and 9 bases from J, the gap between germline ends came to 12 bases. The CDR3 loop spans 12 amino acids. CDR3 sequence reads: CAWRRGSTEQFF. As DNA, the CDR3 is TGTGCCTGGAGAAGGGGTTCTACTGAGCAGTTCTTC.

Concerning this clone itself: A much larger clone is a single base away; this may be a read error. This sample includes further DNA sequences coding for the same CDR3. This chain uses TRBV10-3 with TRBJ2-2; D may be TRBD1 or TRBD2 (6 bases each). The CDR3 covers 17 residues. CDR1 is ENHRY, CDR2 SYGVKD, per germline. DNA of the CDR3: TGTGCCATCAGTGAGTCCCGGGCGGGGACACCAACTGGGGAGCTGTTCTTT. This translates into CAISESRAGTPTGELFF.

Ten or more counts support this clone. This chain uses TRBV5-1 with TRBJ2-1; TRBD2 matches 8 bases. This CDR3 region has 15 residues. CDR1 and CDR2 from the germline V gene are SGHRS and YFSETQ. Trimming at V came to 4 bases and at J to 2 bases, leaving 5 bases not matched to a gene. CDR3: CASSRGGGPYNEQFF. In DNA form, the CDR3 reads TGCGCCAGCAGCCGGGGGGGAGGGCCCTACAATGAGCAGTTCTTC. Filled out from reference TRBV5-1 and TRBJ2-1, the complete variable domain reads KAGVTQTPRYLIKTRGQQVTLSCSPISGHRSVSWYQQTPGQGLQFLFEYFSETQRNKGNFPGRFSGRQFSNSRSEMNVSTLELGDSALYLCASSRGGGPYNEQFFGPGTRLTVL.

As regards this clone: Given a much more abundant clone one base away, this may be a read error. This chain joins TRBV12-3 or TRBV12-4 and TRBJ2-4; 15 nucleotides align to TRBD2. CDR3 size: 18 residues. Germline trimming cut 7 bases from V and 5 bases from J; bases unmatched to any gene: 12. CDR3 region: CASIPRLRTSGRENIQYF. CDR3 nucleotide sequence: TGTGCCAGCATTCCCCGGCTTAGGACTAGCGGGAGGGAAAACATTCAGTACTTC.

This clone was observed at least ten times. The J gene is TRBJ1-2, the V gene TRBV28, with D perhaps TRBD1 (5 bases). The length of the CDR3 is 14 residues. In germline, CDR1 is MDHEN, CDR2 SYDVKM. V was trimmed by 5 bases and J by 5 bases, leaving 15 bases between them. CDR3: CASSPPGLGYGYTF. The CDR3 DNA sequence: TGTGCCAGCAGTCCCCCAGGGCTAGGTTATGGCTACACCTTC.

This clone was observed at least ten times. J is TRBJ1-2 and V is TRBV30, with no clear D. This CDR3 region has 14 residues. CDR1 and CDR2 (germline): GTSNPN, SVGIG (reference sequence). Trimming took 0 bases from V and 0 from J, leaving 8 bases between them. The CDR3: CAWSVLLANYGYTF. The CDR3 DNA sequence: TGTGCCTGGAGTGTATTATTGGCTAACTATGGCTACACCTTC.

The table lists this clone with many counts. The J gene is TRBJ2-7, the V gene TRBV28, with TRBD1 as a possible D gene (6 bases). V was shortened by 10 bases and J by 5 bases, with 18 bases between the two germline ends. This CDR3 is built from 13 residues. Germline loops: CDR1 MDHEN, CDR2 SYDVKM. CDR3 coding DNA: TGTGCCACCACCCAAACAGGGACGGACGAGCAGTACTTC. Residues: CATTQTGTDEQYF. The full variable domain, rest sourced from reference TRBV28 and TRBJ2-7, is DVKVTQSSRYLVKRTGEKVFLECVQDMDHENMFWYRQDPGLGLRLIYFSYDVKMKEKGDIPEGYSVSREKKERFSLILESASTNQTSMYLCATTQTGTDEQYFGPGTRLTVT.